The 30 T cell receptor beta chains listed next were all sequenced from one sample in a study of blood T cell repertoires in COVID-19. Assay used: immunoSEQ multiplex PCR; TCRdb lists only in-frame clones, some missing. Of approximately 470,000 clones in the sample, roughly 87% are singletons; the top ten hold under 0.75%. Sequenced input: PBMCs or T cells enriched from blood (not recorded which). Receptor source: a woman aged 18-35 years who had recovered from COVID-19.

The chain combines TRBV7-9 with TRBJ2-7; 9 bases agree with TRBD1. Unmatched junction bases numbered 12, after V lost 8 bases and J lost 1 base. The CDR3 contains 16 residues. Germline values: CDR1 SEHNR, CDR2 FQNEAQ (reference sequence). Written as DNA, the CDR3 is TGTGCCAGCCTTAGGGAGACGGGACAGGGATCCTACGAGCAGTACTTC. Its protein product is CASLRETGQGSYEQYF.

This sequence joins TRBV30 and TRBJ2-3, with D perhaps matching TRBD2 (6 bases). Germline CDR1 GTSNPN, CDR2 SVGIG (reference sequence). V was cut by 8 bases and J by 4 bases, with 16 bases left in between. The CDR3 length is 13 residues. Written as DNA, the CDR3 is TGTGCCGGAGGGACGGTGGGGGCAGATACGCAGTATTTT. This encodes CAGGTVGADTQYF. The full variable domain, rest sourced from reference TRBV30 and TRBJ2-3, is SQTIHQWPATLVQPVGSPLSLECTVEGTSNPNLYWYRQAAGRGLQLLFYSVGIGQISSEVPQNLSASRPQDRQFILSSKKLLLSDSGFYLCAGGTVGADTQYFGPGTRLTVL.

This chain joins TRBV6-5 and TRBJ1-4; maybe TRBD1 (5 bases). V was shortened by 5 bases and J by 5 bases, with 9 bases between the two germline ends. The germline gives CDR1 MNHEY, CDR2 SVGAGI. The CDR3 is 13 residues long. The CDR3 coding sequence is TGTGCCAGCAGTAAGGGGTTCAATGAAAAACTGTTTTTT. This translates into CASSKGFNEKLFF.

The chain recombines TRBV30 with TRBJ1-5; the D gene is possibly TRBD1 (5 bases). Germline loops: CDR1 GTSNPN, CDR2 SVGIG (reference sequence). CDR3 size: 14 residues. Trimming pared 4 bases from V and 2 bases from J, leaving 12 bases between. The CDR3 reads CAWNVRGGNQPQHF. DNA of the CDR3: TGTGCCTGGAATGTAAGGGGTGGCAATCAGCCCCAGCATTTT. Complete variable domain (other parts from reference TRBV30 and TRBJ1-5): SQTIHQWPATLVQPVGSPLSLECTVEGTSNPNLYWYRQAAGRGLQLLFYSVGIGQISSEVPQNLSASRPQDRQFILSSKKLLLSDSGFYLCAWNVRGGNQPQHFGDGTRLSIL.

The genes are TRBV27 and TRBJ2-5; D is unresolved. This CDR3 has 16 amino acids. CDR1 and CDR2 (germline): MNHEY, SMNVEV (reference sequence). Trimming left V 7 bases short and J 4 bases short, with 22 bases between. CDR3 DNA: TGTGCCAGCACCACCGTAGACCCCGCGCGAGGAGAGACCCAGTACTTC. This encodes CASTTVDPARGETQYF.

V is TRBV9 and J is TRBJ2-1; perhaps TRBD1 as D (5 bases). The CDR3 has 15 amino acids. The V gene lost 4 bases and the J gene lost 6 bases, with 17 bases spanning the gap. Germline V lookup: CDR1 SGDLS, CDR2 YYNGEE. The CDR3 reads CASSPPEGARNEQFF. CDR3 nucleotides: TGTGCCAGCAGCCCCCCCGAAGGGGCGCGCAATGAGCAGTTCTTC.

A single count supports this clone. The chain couples TRBV11-2 to TRBJ2-2, with a possible D match to TRBD2 (6 bases). Germline lookup yields CDR1 SGHAT and CDR2 FQNNGV. V lost 7 bases to trimming and J lost 2 bases, with 11 bases between them. This CDR3 is 14 amino acids long. The CDR3 nucleotides are TGTGCCAGCACCCCGGGACTTAACACCGGGGAGCTGTTTTTT. This sequence encodes CASTPGLNTGELFF.

This sequence joins TRBV4-1 and TRBJ1-4; TRBD1 might be the D (5 bases). The CDR3 is made up of 16 amino acids. CDR1 MGHRA and CDR2 YSYEKL come from the germline V gene. Trimming took 0 bases from V and 5 from J, leaving 13 bases between them. The DNA for the CDR3 is TGCGCCAGCAGCCAAGATTGGAGGGGCGAAAATGAAAAACTGTTTTTT. It specifies CASSQDWRGENEKLFF.

This chain connects TRBV6-5 to TRBJ1-2; TRBD1 might be the D (6 bases). The CDR3 runs to 12 residues. V shed 2 bases and J shed 8 bases, with 9 bases lying between them. CDR1 MNHEY and CDR2 SVGAGI come from the germline V gene. The CDR3: CASSYGGGGYTF. The CDR3 DNA sequence: TGTGCCAGCAGTTACGGGGGGGGCGGCTACACCTTC.

Written as DNA, the CDR3 is TGCGCCAGCAGCCAAGCTGCGACAGGGGACTATGGCTACACCTTC. Amino acids: CASSQAATGDYGYTF. The chain uses TRBV4-1 and TRBJ1-2, with 8 bases fitting TRBD1. Germline V gives CDR1 MGHRA, CDR2 YSYEKL. The V segment lost 1 base and the J segment 3 bases; nucleotides outside the gene matches: 4. This CDR3 contains 15 residues.

The chain recombines TRBV28 with TRBJ1-6; 7 positions match TRBD1. The CDR3 contains 15 residues. Losses at the gene ends were 6 bases for V and 7 bases for J; bases not matched to a gene: 9. CDR1 is MDHEN and CDR2 is SYDVKM in the germline V gene. The CDR3 here is CASRPNRGYNSPLHF. The DNA for the CDR3 is TGTGCCAGCAGACCGAACAGGGGCTACAATTCACCCCTCCACTTT.

The CDR3 DNA reads as TGTGCCAGCAGTTTATCATACAGCGGAGCTGGAAACACCATATATTTT. Translation: CASSLSYSGAGNTIYF. The chain couples TRBV27 to TRBJ1-3; no definite D call. The germline gives CDR1 MNHEY, CDR2 SMNVEV (reference sequence). The CDR3 loop spans 16 amino acids. V shed 0 bases and J shed 2 bases, with 11 bases lying between them.

This clone has more than one count but fewer than ten. V and J are TRBV5-1 and TRBJ2-5; the match to TRBD2 covers 7 bases. V was clipped by 0 bases and J by 0 bases; unmatched bases: 2. The germline CDR1 and CDR2 sequences are SGHRS and YFSETQ. This CDR3 has 15 amino acids. This chain's CDR3 is CASSLAAGNQETQYF. The CDR3, as DNA: TGCGCCAGCAGCTTGGCAGCGGGGAACCAAGAGACCCAGTACTTC.

The V call is TRBV3-1 (or the pseudogene TRBV3-2), the J call TRBJ2-1; D ambiguous. The CDR3 covers 12 residues. The germline CDR1 and CDR2 sequences are LGHDT and YNNKEL (reference sequence). V lost 2 bases to trimming and J lost 6 bases, with 5 bases between them. This CDR3 is CASSQNLNEQFF. The CDR3 DNA is TGTGCCAGCAGCCAAAATCTCAATGAGCAGTTCTTC.

V usage is TRBV5-6 and J usage is TRBJ1-1; TRBD1 is a possible D gene (6 bases). Trimming shortened V by 2 bases and J by 5 bases, and 13 bases separated the two germline ends. Germline lookup yields CDR1 SGHDT and CDR2 YYEEEE. This CDR3 region has 14 residues. In DNA form, the CDR3 reads TGTGCCAGCAGCTTAGGGGGGGCGGTAACTGAAGCTTTCTTT. Its translation is CASSLGGAVTEAFF.

The rearrangement links TRBV9 to TRBJ2-7; D is perhaps TRBD1 (6 bases). The germline V and J ends were trimmed by 2 bases and 6 bases, with 15 bases remaining between them. This CDR3 has 14 amino acids. Germline loops: CDR1 SGDLS, CDR2 YYNGEE. DNA for the CDR3: TGTGCCAGCAGCGTTACAGGGTTAGGTCGCGAGCAGTACTTC. It yields the protein CASSVTGLGREQYF.

The rearrangement links TRBV5-5 to TRBJ2-3, with 7 bases lining up with TRBD1. This CDR3 is built from 15 residues. Germline CDR1 is SGHKS and CDR2 is YYEKEE (reference sequence). V gave up 6 bases and J gave up 0 bases; unmatched junction bases: 7. CDR3 region: CASNRPGQSTDTQYF. The CDR3 DNA follows: TGTGCCAGCAACAGACCGGGACAGAGCACAGATACGCAGTATTTT.

In its sample, this clone was seen once. This chain uses TRBV27 with TRBJ1-2; 7 bases map to TRBD1. The junction had 5 bases not matched to a gene; V was cut back by 6 bases and J by 4 bases. The CDR3 contains 13 residues. Germline loops: CDR1 MNHEY, CDR2 SMNVEV (reference sequence). This CDR3 reads CASSRQGSYGYTF. CDR3 in DNA: TGTGCCAGCAGCCGACAGGGATCCTATGGCTACACCTTC.

This chain connects TRBV27 to TRBJ1-4, with 11 positions matching TRBD1. V was pared by 5 bases and J by 4 bases, with 9 bases of the junction left unmatched. Germline values: CDR1 MNHEY, CDR2 SMNVEV (reference sequence). This CDR3 is 17 amino acids long. The CDR3: CASSPGTGGPYNEKLFF. The CDR3 region has the DNA TGTGCCAGCAGTCCTGGGACAGGGGGGCCTTATAATGAAAAACTGTTTTTT. The full variable domain, its missing parts supplied by reference TRBV27 and TRBJ1-4, is EAQVTQNPRYLITVTGKKLTVTCSQNMNHEYMSWYRQDPGLGLRQIYYSMNVEVTDKGDVPEGYKVSRKEKRNFPLILESPSPNQTSLYFCASSPGTGGPYNEKLFFGSGTQLSVL.

The chain carries TRBV7-2 and TRBJ2-1, with 11 bases lining up with TRBD2. CDR3 length: 14 residues. V was clipped by 1 base and J by 15 bases; unmatched bases: 8. Germline V lookup: CDR1 SGHTA, CDR2 FQGNSA. The CDR3 nucleotides read TGTGCCAGCAGCTTAGAGGTACTAGCGGGGGCCTCGTTCTTC. Residues: CASSLEVLAGASFF.

V gene TRBV11-3 combines with J gene TRBJ2-1; TRBD1 might be the D (5 bases). CDR1 is SGHNT and CDR2 is YENEEA in the germline V gene. This CDR3 spans 12 amino acids. The ends were cut back, 4 bases at V and 6 bases at J, with 7 bases in the middle. The CDR3 bases are TGTGCCAGCAGCTCCACAGGCAATGAGCAGTTCTTC. Its protein is CASSSTGNEQFF.

V is TRBV7-2 and J is TRBJ2-5, with 10 bases lining up with TRBD2. The CDR3 spans 15 residues. Germline V gene sequence: CDR1 SGHTA, CDR2 FQGNSA. The trim removed 5 bases at V and 5 bases at J, leaving 8 bases unmatched. CDR3 sequence (DNA): TGTGCCAGCAGCCCTCAGCGGGGGGGCCGGGAGACCCAGTACTTC. It encodes CASSPQRGGRETQYF.

The chain recombines TRBV28 with TRBJ1-4, with 7 positions matching TRBD1. The V segment lost 0 bases and the J segment 2 bases; nucleotides outside the gene matches: 0. CDR1 is MDHEN, CDR2 SYDVKM, per germline. The CDR3 runs 15 residues. Written as DNA, the CDR3 is TGTGCCAGCAGTTTATGGGACAGGACTAATGAAAAACTGTTTTTT. It yields the protein CASSLWDRTNEKLFF.

V is TRBV6-5 and J is TRBJ2-5, with D perhaps TRBD2 (5 bases). With 2 bases removed from V and 4 bases from J, the gap between germline ends came to 17 bases. This CDR3 comprises 16 residues. Germline V gene sequence: CDR1 MNHEY, CDR2 SVGAGI. This chain's CDR3 is CASSYGVGLAGETQYF. As DNA, the CDR3 is TGTGCCAGCAGTTACGGCGTAGGTCTGGCGGGAGAGACCCAGTACTTC.

The V call is TRBV24-1, the J call TRBJ1-5, with D perhaps TRBD1 (5 bases). The CDR3 consists of 13 residues. Germline CDR1 reads KGHDR; CDR2 reads SFDVKD. CDR3: CAVQRGSNQPQHF. The CDR3 bases are TGTGCGGTCCAGCGGGGGAGCAATCAGCCCCAGCATTTT.

CDR3 residues: CAISPGFSGNTIYF. DNA for the CDR3: TGTGCCATCAGTCCAGGGTTCTCTGGAAACACCATATATTTT. The chain recombines TRBV10-3 with TRBJ1-3; D possibly corresponds to TRBD1 (5 bases). The germline V gene has CDR1 ENHRY and CDR2 SYGVKD. The CDR3 has 14 residues. Trimming took 5 bases from V and 0 from J, leaving 8 bases between them.

DNA for the CDR3: TGTGCCTGGAGAAGTGGGCTGACTAACTATGGCTACACCTTC. Translation: CAWRSGLTNYGYTF. This chain uses TRBV30 with TRBJ1-2; no clear D gene. CDR3 length: 14 residues. CDR1 and CDR2 from the germline V gene are GTSNPN and SVGIG (reference sequence). V shed 3 bases and J shed 0 bases, with 11 bases lying between them. Variable domain in full (rest from reference TRBV30 and TRBJ1-2): SQTIHQWPATLVQPVGSPLSLECTVEGTSNPNLYWYRQAAGRGLQLLFYSVGIGQISSEVPQNLSASRPQDRQFILSSKKLLLSDSGFYLCAWRSGLTNYGYTFGSGTRLTVV.

This rearrangement joins TRBV27 to TRBJ1-2; no definite D call. This CDR3 has 13 amino acids. The V gene's germline CDR1 is MNHEY and CDR2 SMNVEV (reference sequence). Deletions cut 7 bases from V and 5 bases from J, with 14 bases between. The CDR3 loop is CASTWEGAYGYTF. Written as DNA, the CDR3 is TGTGCCAGCACCTGGGAGGGCGCTTATGGCTACACCTTC.

This clone came up once. The chain uses TRBV14 and TRBJ1-1, with TRBD1 matching 8 bases. CDR1 and CDR2 from the germline V gene are SGHDN and FVKESK. CDR3 length equals 14 residues. J gave up 4 bases and V 4 bases, and 5 bases lay outside the gene matches. The CDR3 DNA follows: TGTGCCAGCAGCCGAGGGACAGGCGGCACTGAAGCTTTCTTT. The encoded protein is CASSRGTGGTEAFF.

This chain connects TRBV7-9 to TRBJ1-2; 7 bases fit TRBD1. The trim removed 4 bases at V and 5 bases at J, leaving 4 bases unmatched. The CDR3 runs 13 residues. The germline V gene encodes CDR1 SEHNR and CDR2 FQNEAQ (reference sequence). For the CDR3, the DNA is TGTGCCAGCAGCTGGGGACAGAATTATGGCTACACCTTC. This gives the protein CASSWGQNYGYTF. Full variable domain (missing parts from reference TRBV7-9 and TRBJ1-2): DTGVSQNPRHKITKRGQNVTFRCDPISEHNRLYWYRQTLGQGPEFLTYFQNEAQLEKSRLLSDRFSAERPKGSFSTLEIQRTEQGDSAMYLCASSWGQNYGYTFGSGTRLTVV.